The 3 T cell receptor beta chains below were found in one sample sequenced in a study of cytomegalovirus exposure and HLA in healthy donors. This PCR relied on a set of 60 Vbeta primers and 13 Jbeta primers. Sequenced by immunoSEQ multiplex PCR; TCRdb stores in-frame clones only, minus some. The table includes about 170,000 clones, around 80% detected once. The sample consisted of PBMCs. All receptors derive from a woman aged 50 to 60 in good health and CMV-seronegative.

V usage is TRBV5-6 and J usage is TRBJ2-4; TRBD1 might be the D (6 bases). The CDR3 is 15 residues long. CDR1 and CDR2 from the germline V gene are SGHDT and YYEEEE. Trimming took off 0 bases at V and 9 bases at J, with 16 bases between the two ends. CDR3 DNA sequence: TGTGCCAGCAGCTTGGGTAGGGACAATGGAATCATTCAGTACTTC. Its protein is CASSLGRDNGIIQYF.

The chain links TRBV4-1 to TRBJ1-2, with D perhaps matching TRBD1 (5 bases). V was clipped by 4 bases and J by 4 bases, with 13 bases between them. The CDR3 has 14 amino acids. Germline values: CDR1 MGHRA, CDR2 YSYEKL. DNA of the CDR3: TGCGCCAGCAGCCTACAGGAAAACTCCTATGGCTACACCTTC. Protein sequence: CASSLQENSYGYTF.

This chain connects TRBV10-1 to TRBJ2-4, with 7 bases matching TRBD1. V gave up 5 bases and J gave up 2 bases; unmatched junction bases: 6. The V gene's germline CDR1 is WNHNN and CDR2 SYGVQD (reference sequence). There are 15 residues in the CDR3. CDR3 nucleotides: TGCGCCAGCAGTAATGGGACAGACCCCAAAAACATTCAGTACTTC. Protein sequence: CASSNGTDPKNIQYF.